This TCR beta chain was captured by sequencing in a study of control samples from healthy donors and cancer patients. Looked up from germline, CDR1 is SGHTA and CDR2 is FQGNSA. V was pared by 1 base and J by 5 bases, with 8 bases between. This CDR3 contains 13 residues. Data came from immunoSEQ multiplex PCR; TCRdb stores just in-frame clones and leaves some out. The repertoire consists of 63,000 or so clones, with roughly 87% occurring once and the leading ten covering around 5.1%. The chain employs TRBV7-2 and TRBJ2-5; D is undetermined. The material sequenced was PBMCs. This clonotype was obtained from a man aged 55-75 years with colorectal cancer. CDR3 sequence: CASSLGRPETQYF. The CDR3 region has the DNA TGTGCCAGCAGCTTAGGACGTCCGGAGACCCAGTACTTC.